This TCR beta chain was recorded in a study of T cells expressing NK-cell markers. Whole-study context: Seven donors tested HCMV-seropositive and one tested seronegative among the eight sequenced. Overall study findings and caveats: Also leading the CD3+CD56-NKG2C+ fraction in a few donors were these clonotypes. Top CD8+ clonotypes included the dominant CD3+CD56+NKG2C+ clonotypes in six donors.

What made the TCR beta cDNA was 5'RACE template switching with UMIs. TCRdb reprocessed the 5' RACE reads and reports one entry per CDR3 protein, with no DNA. The repertoire shows 150,000 or so distinct CDR3 sequences; the top ten hold around a third. CDR1 and CDR2 from the germline V gene are DFQATT and SNEGSKA (reference sequence). The CDR3 runs 15 residues. In the case of this clonotype: No antigen is known for it.

The chain employs TRBV20-1 and TRBJ2-1; absent DNA, TCRdb's TRBD2 call cannot be checked. The origin of this receptor is a woman in her forties or fifties in good health. The sequenced sample consisted of blood T cells: a sorted CD56 or NKG2C T cell subset, CD4+ or CD8+ T cells, or bulk PBMC T cells (not recorded which). CDR3 protein: CSVLKRESPYNEQFF.